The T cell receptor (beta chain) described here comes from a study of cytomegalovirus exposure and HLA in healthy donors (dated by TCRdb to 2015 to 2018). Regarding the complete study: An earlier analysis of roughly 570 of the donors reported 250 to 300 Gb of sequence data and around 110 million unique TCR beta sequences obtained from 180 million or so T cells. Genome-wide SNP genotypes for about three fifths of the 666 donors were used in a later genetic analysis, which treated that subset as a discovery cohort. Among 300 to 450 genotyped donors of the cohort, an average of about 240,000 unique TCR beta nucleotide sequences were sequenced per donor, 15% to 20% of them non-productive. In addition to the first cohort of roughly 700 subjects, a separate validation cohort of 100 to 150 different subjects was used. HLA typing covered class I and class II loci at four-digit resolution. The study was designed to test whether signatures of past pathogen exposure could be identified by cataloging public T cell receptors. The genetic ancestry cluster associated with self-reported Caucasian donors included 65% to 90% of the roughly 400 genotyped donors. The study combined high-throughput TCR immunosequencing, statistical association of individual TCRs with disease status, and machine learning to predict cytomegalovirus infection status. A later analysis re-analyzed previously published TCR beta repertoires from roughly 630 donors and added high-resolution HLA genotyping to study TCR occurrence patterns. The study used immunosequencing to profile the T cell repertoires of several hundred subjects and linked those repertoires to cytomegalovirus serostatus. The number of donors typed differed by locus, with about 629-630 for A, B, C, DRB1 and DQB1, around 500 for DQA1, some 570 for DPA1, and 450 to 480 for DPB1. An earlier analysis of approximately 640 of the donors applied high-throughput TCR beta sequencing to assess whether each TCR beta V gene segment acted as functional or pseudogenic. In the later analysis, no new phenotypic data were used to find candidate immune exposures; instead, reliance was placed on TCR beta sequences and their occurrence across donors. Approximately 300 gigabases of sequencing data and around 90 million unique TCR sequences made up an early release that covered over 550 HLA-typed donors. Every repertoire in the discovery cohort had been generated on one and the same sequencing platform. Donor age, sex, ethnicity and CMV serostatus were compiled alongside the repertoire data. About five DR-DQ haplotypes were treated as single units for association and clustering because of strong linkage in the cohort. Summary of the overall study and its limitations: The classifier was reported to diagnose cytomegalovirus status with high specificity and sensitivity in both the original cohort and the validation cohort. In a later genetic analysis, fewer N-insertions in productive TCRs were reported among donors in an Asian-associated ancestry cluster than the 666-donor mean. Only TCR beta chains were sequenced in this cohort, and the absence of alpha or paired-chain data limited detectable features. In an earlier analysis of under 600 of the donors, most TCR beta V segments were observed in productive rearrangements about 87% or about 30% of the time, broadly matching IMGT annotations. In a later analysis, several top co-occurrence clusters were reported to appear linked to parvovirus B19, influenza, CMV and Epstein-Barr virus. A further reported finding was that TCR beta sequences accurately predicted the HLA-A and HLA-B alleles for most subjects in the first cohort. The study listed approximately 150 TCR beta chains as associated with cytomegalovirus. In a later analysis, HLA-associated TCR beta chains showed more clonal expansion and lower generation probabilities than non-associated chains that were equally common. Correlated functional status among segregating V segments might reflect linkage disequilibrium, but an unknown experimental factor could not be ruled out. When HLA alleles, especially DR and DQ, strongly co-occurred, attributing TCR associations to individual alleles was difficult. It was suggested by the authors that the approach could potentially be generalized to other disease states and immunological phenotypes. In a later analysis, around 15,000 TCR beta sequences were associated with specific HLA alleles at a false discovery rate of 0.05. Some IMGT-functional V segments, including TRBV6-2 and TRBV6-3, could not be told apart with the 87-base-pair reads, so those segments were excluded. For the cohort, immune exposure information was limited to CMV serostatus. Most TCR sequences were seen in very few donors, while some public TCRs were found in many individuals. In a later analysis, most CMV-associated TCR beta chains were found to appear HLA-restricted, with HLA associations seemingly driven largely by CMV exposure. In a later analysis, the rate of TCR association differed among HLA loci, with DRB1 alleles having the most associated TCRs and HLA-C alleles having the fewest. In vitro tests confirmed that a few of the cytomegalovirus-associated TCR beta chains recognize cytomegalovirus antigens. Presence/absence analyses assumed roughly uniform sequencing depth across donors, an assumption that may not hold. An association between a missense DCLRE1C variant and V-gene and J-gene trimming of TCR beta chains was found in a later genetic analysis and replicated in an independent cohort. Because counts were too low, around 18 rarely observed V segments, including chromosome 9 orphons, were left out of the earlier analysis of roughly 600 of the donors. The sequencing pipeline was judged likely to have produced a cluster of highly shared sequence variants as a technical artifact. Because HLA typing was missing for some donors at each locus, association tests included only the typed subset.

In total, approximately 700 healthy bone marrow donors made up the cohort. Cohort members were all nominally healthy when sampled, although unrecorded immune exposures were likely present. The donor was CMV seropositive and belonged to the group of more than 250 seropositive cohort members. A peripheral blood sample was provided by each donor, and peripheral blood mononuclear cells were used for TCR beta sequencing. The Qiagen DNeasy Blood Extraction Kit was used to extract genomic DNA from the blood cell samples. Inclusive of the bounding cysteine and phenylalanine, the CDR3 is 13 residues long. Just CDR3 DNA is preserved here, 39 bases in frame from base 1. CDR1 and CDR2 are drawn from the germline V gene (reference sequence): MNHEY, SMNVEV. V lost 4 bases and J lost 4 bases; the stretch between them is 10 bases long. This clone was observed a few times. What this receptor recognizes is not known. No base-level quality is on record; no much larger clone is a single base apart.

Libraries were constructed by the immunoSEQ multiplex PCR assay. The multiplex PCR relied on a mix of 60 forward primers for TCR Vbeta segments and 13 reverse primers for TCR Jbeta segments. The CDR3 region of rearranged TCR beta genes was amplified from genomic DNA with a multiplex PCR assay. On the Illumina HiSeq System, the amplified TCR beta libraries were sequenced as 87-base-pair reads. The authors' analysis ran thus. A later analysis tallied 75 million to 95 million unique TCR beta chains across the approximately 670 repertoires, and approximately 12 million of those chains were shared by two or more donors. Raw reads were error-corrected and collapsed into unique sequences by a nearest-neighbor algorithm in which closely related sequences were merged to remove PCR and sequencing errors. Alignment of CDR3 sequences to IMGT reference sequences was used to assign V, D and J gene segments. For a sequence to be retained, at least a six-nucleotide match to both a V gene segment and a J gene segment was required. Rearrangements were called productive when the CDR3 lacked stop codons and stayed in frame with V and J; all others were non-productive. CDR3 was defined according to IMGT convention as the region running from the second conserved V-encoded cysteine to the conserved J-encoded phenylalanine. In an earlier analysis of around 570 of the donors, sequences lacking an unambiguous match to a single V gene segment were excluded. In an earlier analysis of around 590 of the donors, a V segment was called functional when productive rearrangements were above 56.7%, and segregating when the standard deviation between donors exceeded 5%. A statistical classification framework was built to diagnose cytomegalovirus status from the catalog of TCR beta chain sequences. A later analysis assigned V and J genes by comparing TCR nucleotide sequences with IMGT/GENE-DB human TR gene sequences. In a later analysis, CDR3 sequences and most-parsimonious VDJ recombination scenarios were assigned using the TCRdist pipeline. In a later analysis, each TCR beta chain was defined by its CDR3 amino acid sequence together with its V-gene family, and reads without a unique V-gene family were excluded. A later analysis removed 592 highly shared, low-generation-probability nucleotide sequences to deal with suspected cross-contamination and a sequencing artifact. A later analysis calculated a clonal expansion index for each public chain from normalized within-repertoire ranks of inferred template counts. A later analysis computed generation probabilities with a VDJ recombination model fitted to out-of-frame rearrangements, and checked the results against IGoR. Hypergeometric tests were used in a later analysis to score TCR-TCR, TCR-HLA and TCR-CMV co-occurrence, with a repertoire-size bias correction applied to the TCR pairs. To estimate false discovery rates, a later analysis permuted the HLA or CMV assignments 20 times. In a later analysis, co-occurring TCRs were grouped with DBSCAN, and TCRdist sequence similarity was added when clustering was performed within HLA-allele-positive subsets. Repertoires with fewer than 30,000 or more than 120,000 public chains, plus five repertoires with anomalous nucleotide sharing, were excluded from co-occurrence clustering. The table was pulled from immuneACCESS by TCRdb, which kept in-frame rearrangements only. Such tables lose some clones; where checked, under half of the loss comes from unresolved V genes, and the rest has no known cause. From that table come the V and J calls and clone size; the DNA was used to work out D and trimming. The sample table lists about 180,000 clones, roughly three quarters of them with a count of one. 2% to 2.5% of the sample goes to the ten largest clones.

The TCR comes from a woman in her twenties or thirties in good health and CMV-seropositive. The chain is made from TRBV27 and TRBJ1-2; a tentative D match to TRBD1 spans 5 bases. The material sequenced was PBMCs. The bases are TGTGCCAGCAGTTACAGGTCGGGCTATGGCTACACCTTC. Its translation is CASSYRSGYGYTF.